Reported below is one T cell receptor (beta chain). This sample was included in a study of T cell changes during pregnancy in multiple sclerosis. TCRdb's copy holds only in-frame clones and misses some; the assay was immunoSEQ multiplex PCR. The repertoire holds tens of thousands of clones, 80% to 95% seen once, with about 4% in the top ten. CDR1 is MDHEN, CDR2 SYDVKM, per germline. V shed 5 bases and J shed 7 bases, with 15 bases lying between them. This CDR3 is built from 15 residues. Sequenced material: peripheral blood, taken after pregnancy. This chain links TRBV28 with TRBJ1-6; weak D call: TRBD1 (6 bases). The sequence was obtained from a female donor in good health, enrolled as a control in a pregnancy study. The DNA of the CDR3 is TGTGCCAGCAGTCTACTCAGGGGACGAAATTCACCCCTCCACTTT. This encodes CASSLLRGRNSPLHF.